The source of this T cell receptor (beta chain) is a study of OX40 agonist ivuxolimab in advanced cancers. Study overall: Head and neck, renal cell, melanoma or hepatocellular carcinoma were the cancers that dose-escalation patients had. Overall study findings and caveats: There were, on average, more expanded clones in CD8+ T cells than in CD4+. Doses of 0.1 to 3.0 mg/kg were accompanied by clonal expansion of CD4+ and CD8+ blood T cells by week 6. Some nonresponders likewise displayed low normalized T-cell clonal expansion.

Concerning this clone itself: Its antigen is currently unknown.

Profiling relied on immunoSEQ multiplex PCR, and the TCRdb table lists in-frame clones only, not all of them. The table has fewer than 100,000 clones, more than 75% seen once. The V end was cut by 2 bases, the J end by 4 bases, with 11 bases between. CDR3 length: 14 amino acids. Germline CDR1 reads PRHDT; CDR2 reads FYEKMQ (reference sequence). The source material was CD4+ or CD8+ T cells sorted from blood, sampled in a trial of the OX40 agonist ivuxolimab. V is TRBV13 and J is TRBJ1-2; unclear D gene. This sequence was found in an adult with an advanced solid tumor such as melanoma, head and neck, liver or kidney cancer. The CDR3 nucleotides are TGTGCCAGCAGCTTATCCGGGAGCAGCTATGGCTACACCTTC. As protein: CASSLSGSSYGYTF. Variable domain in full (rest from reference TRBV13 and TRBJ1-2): AAGVIQSPRHLIKEKRETATLKCYPIPRHDTVYWYQQGPGQDPQFLISFYEKMQSDKGSIPDRFSAQQFSDYHSELNMSSLELGDSALYFCASSLSGSSYGYTFGSGTRLTVV.